A selection of T cell receptor beta chains follows, all from one sample in a study of blood T cells in healthy people across ages. One entry per CDR3 protein, called by TCRdb with MiXCR from the 5' RACE reads. The repertoire consists of about 1,800,000 distinct CDR3 sequences, with roughly 27% occurring once and the leading ten covering roughly 8%. Input material: blood. Every receptor here comes from a woman aged 30 to 39 in good health. The CDR3 runs from the conserved cysteine through the conserved F or W. The D gene is left open where the match is weak. Expanded clones get a size class; other rows say once, few or many, or leave the size out.

>-|TRBV7-6|TRBJ1-1|few
CASSLGGGGEAFF
TGTGCCAGCAGCTTAGGGGGAGGGGGTGAAGCTTTCTTT
>-|TRBV11-2|TRBJ2-1|-
CASSHPLAGSYNEQFF
TGTGCCAGCAGCCACCCCCTGGCGGGGAGCTACAATGAGCAGTTCTTC
>TRBD1|TRBV7-9|TRBJ1-2|many
CASSFDRDHGYTF
TGCGCCAGCAGCTTTGACAGGGACCATGGCTACACCTTC
>-|TRBV6-5|TRBJ2-6|few
CASSYTVDPTGANVLTF
TGTGCCAGCAGTTACACGGTGGATCCAACTGGGGCCAACGTCCTGACTTTC
>-|TRBV6-1|TRBJ2-7|many
CASSEKLTMLYF
TGTGCCAGCAGTGAAAAGTTGACGATGTTGTACTTC
>-|TRBV20-1|TRBJ2-3|-
CSTSQRVTDTQYF
TGCAGTACTTCGCAGAGGGTCACAGATACGCAGTATTTT
>TRBD2|TRBV3-1|TRBJ2-7|-
CASSQAPGLASEQYF
TGTGCCAGCAGCCAAGCCCCGGGACTAGCCTCCGAGCAGTACTTC
>-|TRBV20-1|TRBJ2-1|-
CSARRTEAYNEQFF
TGCAGTGCTAGGCGCACTGAAGCCTACAATGAGCAGTTCTTC
>TRBD2|TRBV3-1|TRBJ2-5|-
CASSPQIAGGETQYF
TGTGCCAGCAGCCCCCAAATAGCGGGAGGAGAGACCCAGTACTTC
>-|TRBV5-1|TRBJ1-3|-
CASSLGQIGNTIYF
TGCGCCAGCAGCTTGGGACAGATTGGAAACACCATATATTTT
>TRBD1|TRBV9|TRBJ2-5|many
CASSVEGGQGRTQYF
TGTGCCAGCAGCGTAGAAGGAGGACAGGGACGGACCCAGTACTTC
>TRBD1|TRBV13|TRBJ1-2|few
CASSLPGQGARGYTF
TGTGCCAGCAGCCTCCCGGGACAGGGGGCGAGGGGCTACACCTTC
>-|TRBV10-3|TRBJ2-3|-
CANRQGLSTDTQYF
TGTGCCAATCGCCAGGGGCTAAGCACAGATACGCAGTATTTT
>-|TRBV12-3/TRBV12-4|TRBJ1-5|few
CASSSASWGNQPQHF
TGTGCCAGCAGCTCGGCGTCCTGGGGCAATCAGCCCCAGCATTTT
>-|TRBV12-3/TRBV12-4|TRBJ2-5|-
CASSLAGRHGETQYF
TGTGCCAGCAGTTTGGCTGGGAGGCACGGGGAGACCCAGTACTTC
>-|TRBV7-6|TRBJ2-3|-
CASSLSSLTSTDTQYF
TGTGCCAGCAGCCTATCCTCACTGACTAGCACAGATACGCAGTATTTT
>TRBD1|TRBV12-5|TRBJ2-6|few
CASGLGDRGRLPLSGANVLTF
TGTGCTAGTGGTTTGGGGGACAGGGGGCGGCTTCCCCTCTCTGGGGCCAACGTCCTGACTTTC
>TRBD1|TRBV29-1|TRBJ1-2|few
CNSGQVQGYTF
TGCAACTCCGGACAGGTCCAGGGCTACACCTTC
>-|TRBV12-3/TRBV12-4|TRBJ2-3|few
CASSLRGGPDTQYF
TGTGCCAGCAGTCTAAGGGGGGGTCCAGATACGCAGTATTTT
>TRBD2|TRBV11-1|TRBJ2-2|few
CASSLGTSGSITGELFF
TGTGCCAGCAGCTTGGGGACTAGCGGGAGTATCACCGGGGAGCTGTTTTTT
>-|TRBV10-2|TRBJ1-1|-
CASAGSDTEAFF
TGCGCCAGTGCAGGGAGTGACACTGAAGCTTTCTTT
>-|TRBV29-1|TRBJ1-2|many
CSEGTAGPNYGYTF
TGCAGCGAGGGGACCGCGGGACCTAACTATGGCTACACCTTC
>TRBD2|TRBV20-1|TRBJ2-5|many
CSAPPGLAEETQYF
TGCAGTGCTCCGCCGGGACTAGCGGAAGAGACCCAGTACTTC
>-|TRBV2|TRBJ2-7|few
CARGTGRDEQYF
TGTGCCAGGGGGACGGGACGCGACGAGCAGTACTTC
>TRBD1|TRBV7-2|TRBJ1-1|-
CASRADRGEWNTEAFF
TGTGCCAGCAGAGCCGACAGGGGGGAGTGGAACACTGAAGCTTTCTTT
>-|TRBV7-9|TRBJ2-5|-
CASSSGLPPETQYF
TGTGCCAGCAGCTCGGGCCTTCCCCCAGAGACCCAGTACTTC
>-|TRBV5-1|TRBJ2-5|many
CASTPGGTTKETQYF
TGCGCCAGCACCCCCGGGGGGACAACTAAAGAGACCCAGTACTTC
>-|TRBV7-2|TRBJ1-4|few
CASSSPSGSPIEKLFF
TGTGCCAGCAGCTCCCCTAGCGGGAGTCCAATTGAAAAACTGTTTTTT
>TRBD2|TRBV20-1|TRBJ2-7|-
CSAGERGYNEQYF
TGCAGTGCTGGGGAGCGGGGTTACAATGAGCAGTACTTC
>TRBD2|TRBV6-4|TRBJ2-1|-
CASGPSSGSGGEQFF
TGTGCCAGCGGCCCGTCTAGCGGGAGTGGGGGTGAGCAGTTCTTC
>-|TRBV29-1|TRBJ1-2|-
CSVETDGGYTF
TGCAGCGTTGAAACCGACGGGGGCTACACCTTC
>-|TRBV20-1|TRBJ2-7|-
CGPSGYEQYF
TGCGGTCCCTCAGGATACGAGCAGTACTTC
>-|TRBV20-1|TRBJ2-1|-
CSARGRFGNEQFF
TGCAGTGCTAGGGGCAGGTTCGGCAATGAGCAGTTCTTC
>TRBD2|TRBV7-2|TRBJ2-1|many
CASSDPRAGVWNEQFF
TGTGCCAGCAGCGACCCTAGAGCGGGAGTCTGGAATGAGCAGTTCTTC
>-|TRBV2|TRBJ1-1|-
CASSERGYTEAFF
TGTGCCAGCAGTGAAAGGGGGTACACTGAAGCTTTCTTT
>TRBD2|TRBV12-3/TRBV12-4|TRBJ2-3|many
CATQTSGASTDTQYF
TGTGCCACCCAGACTAGCGGGGCTAGCACAGATACGCAGTATTTT
>TRBD2|TRBV20-1|TRBJ2-1|-
CSAPQRGEWYNEQFF
TGCAGTGCTCCCCAGCGGGGGGAATGGTACAATGAGCAGTTCTTC
>TRBD1|TRBV24-1|TRBJ2-5|-
CATSETGGWEAETQYF
TGTGCCACCTCAGAGACAGGGGGCTGGGAGGCGGAGACCCAGTACTTC
>-|TRBV4-1|TRBJ2-7|-
CASSQDRGIEQYF
TGCGCCAGCAGCCAAGATCGTGGGATCGAGCAGTACTTC
>TRBD2|TRBV7-2|TRBJ2-5|-
CASSPTQGLAGGRETQYF
TGTGCCAGCAGCCCCACCCAGGGACTAGCGGGAGGGCGAGAGACCCAGTACTTC
>-|TRBV4-1|TRBJ2-5|many
CASSQVLRETQYF
TGCGCCAGCAGCCAAGTCTTAAGGGAGACCCAGTACTTC
>TRBD2|TRBV4-3|TRBJ2-7|many
CASSQEWGLRYEQYF
TGCGCCAGCAGCCAAGAGTGGGGACTAAGATACGAGCAGTACTTC
>-|TRBV12-3/TRBV12-4|TRBJ2-1|many
CASSLRQASSYNEQFF
TGTGCCAGCAGTTTACGACAGGCAAGCTCCTACAATGAGCAGTTCTTC
>-|TRBV7-6|TRBJ2-4|few
CASSLANSESVQYF
TGTGCCAGCAGCTTAGCTAACTCCGAAAGCGTTCAGTACTTC
>-|TRBV4-1|TRBJ1-5|-
CASSQDSARTFSDSNQPQHF
TGCGCCAGCAGCCAAGATTCCGCCAGGACCTTCTCCGATAGCAATCAGCCCCAGCATTTT
>TRBD1|TRBV7-8|TRBJ1-2|-
CASSFRTGEGYGYTF
TGTGCCAGCAGCTTTCGGACAGGGGAAGGTTATGGCTACACCTTC
>-|TRBV7-3|TRBJ2-1|many
CASSPQVTSSYNEQFF
TGTGCCAGCAGCCCCCAAGTCACCAGCTCCTACAATGAGCAGTTCTTC
>-|TRBV5-1|TRBJ2-7|few
CASSLEMTYEQYF
TGCGCCAGCAGCTTGGAGATGACCTACGAGCAGTACTTC
>TRBD1|TRBV28|TRBJ1-2|-
CASSFRQGARGTNYGYTF
TGTGCCAGCAGTTTTCGACAGGGGGCAAGAGGAACCAACTATGGCTACACCTTC
>TRBD1|TRBV19|TRBJ1-5|few
CASRDRDNQPQHF
TGTGCCAGTAGGGACAGGGACAATCAGCCCCAGCATTTT
>-|TRBV18|TRBJ2-5|few
CASSPDRLMETQYF
TGTGCCAGCTCACCAGACAGGTTGATGGAGACCCAGTACTTC
>-|TRBV5-1|TRBJ2-5|-
CASSNQGLKETQYF
TGCGCCAGCAGCAATCAGGGGCTTAAGGAGACCCAGTACTTC
>-|TRBV7-9|TRBJ1-5|-
CASSHRVAQPQHF
TGTGCCAGCAGCCACAGGGTTGCTCAGCCCCAGCATTTT
>TRBD1|TRBV5-5|TRBJ1-1|-
CASSKTGRANTEAFF
TGTGCCAGCAGCAAGACAGGGAGGGCGAACACTGAAGCTTTCTTT
>TRBD2|TRBV28|TRBJ2-5|few
CASSPGTSGGRVVGETQYF
TGTGCCAGCAGCCCCGGGACTAGCGGGGGAAGGGTCGTAGGAGAGACCCAGTACTTC
>-|TRBV28|TRBJ1-2|few
CASSFTGGKNYGYTF
TGTGCCAGCAGTTTTACGGGGGGCAAAAACTATGGCTACACCTTC